Sequencing of this T cell receptor (beta chain) was carried out in a study of molecular identifiers for immune sequencing clone quantification. About the study: RNA, taken in replicates from about 20,000 or 100,000 naive CD8 cells, was split five ways, with four sequenced.

CDR1 and CDR2 from the germline V gene are LNHDA and SQIVND (reference sequence). This CDR3 has 13 amino acids. V dropped 6 bases and J dropped 2 bases, with 11 bases sitting between them. One entry per CDR3 protein, called by TCRdb with MiXCR from the PCR reads. In the table there are approximately 550,000 distinct CDR3 sequences, less than 30% of which are singletons. V is TRBV19 and J is TRBJ2-7; possibly TRBD1 or TRBD2 for D (5 bases each). The clonotype was recovered from a human donor in good health. Some libraries in this study had Jurkat cell RNA spiked in. The specimen was naive CD8+ T cells from blood, with Jurkat cell RNA spiked in. Subset described: FACS-sorted CD8+CD4-CCR7+CD45RA+ naive T cells. The CDR3: CASRGEPTYEQYF. In DNA, the CDR3 is TGTGCCAGTAGGGGGGAGCCAACCTACGAGCAGTACTTC.